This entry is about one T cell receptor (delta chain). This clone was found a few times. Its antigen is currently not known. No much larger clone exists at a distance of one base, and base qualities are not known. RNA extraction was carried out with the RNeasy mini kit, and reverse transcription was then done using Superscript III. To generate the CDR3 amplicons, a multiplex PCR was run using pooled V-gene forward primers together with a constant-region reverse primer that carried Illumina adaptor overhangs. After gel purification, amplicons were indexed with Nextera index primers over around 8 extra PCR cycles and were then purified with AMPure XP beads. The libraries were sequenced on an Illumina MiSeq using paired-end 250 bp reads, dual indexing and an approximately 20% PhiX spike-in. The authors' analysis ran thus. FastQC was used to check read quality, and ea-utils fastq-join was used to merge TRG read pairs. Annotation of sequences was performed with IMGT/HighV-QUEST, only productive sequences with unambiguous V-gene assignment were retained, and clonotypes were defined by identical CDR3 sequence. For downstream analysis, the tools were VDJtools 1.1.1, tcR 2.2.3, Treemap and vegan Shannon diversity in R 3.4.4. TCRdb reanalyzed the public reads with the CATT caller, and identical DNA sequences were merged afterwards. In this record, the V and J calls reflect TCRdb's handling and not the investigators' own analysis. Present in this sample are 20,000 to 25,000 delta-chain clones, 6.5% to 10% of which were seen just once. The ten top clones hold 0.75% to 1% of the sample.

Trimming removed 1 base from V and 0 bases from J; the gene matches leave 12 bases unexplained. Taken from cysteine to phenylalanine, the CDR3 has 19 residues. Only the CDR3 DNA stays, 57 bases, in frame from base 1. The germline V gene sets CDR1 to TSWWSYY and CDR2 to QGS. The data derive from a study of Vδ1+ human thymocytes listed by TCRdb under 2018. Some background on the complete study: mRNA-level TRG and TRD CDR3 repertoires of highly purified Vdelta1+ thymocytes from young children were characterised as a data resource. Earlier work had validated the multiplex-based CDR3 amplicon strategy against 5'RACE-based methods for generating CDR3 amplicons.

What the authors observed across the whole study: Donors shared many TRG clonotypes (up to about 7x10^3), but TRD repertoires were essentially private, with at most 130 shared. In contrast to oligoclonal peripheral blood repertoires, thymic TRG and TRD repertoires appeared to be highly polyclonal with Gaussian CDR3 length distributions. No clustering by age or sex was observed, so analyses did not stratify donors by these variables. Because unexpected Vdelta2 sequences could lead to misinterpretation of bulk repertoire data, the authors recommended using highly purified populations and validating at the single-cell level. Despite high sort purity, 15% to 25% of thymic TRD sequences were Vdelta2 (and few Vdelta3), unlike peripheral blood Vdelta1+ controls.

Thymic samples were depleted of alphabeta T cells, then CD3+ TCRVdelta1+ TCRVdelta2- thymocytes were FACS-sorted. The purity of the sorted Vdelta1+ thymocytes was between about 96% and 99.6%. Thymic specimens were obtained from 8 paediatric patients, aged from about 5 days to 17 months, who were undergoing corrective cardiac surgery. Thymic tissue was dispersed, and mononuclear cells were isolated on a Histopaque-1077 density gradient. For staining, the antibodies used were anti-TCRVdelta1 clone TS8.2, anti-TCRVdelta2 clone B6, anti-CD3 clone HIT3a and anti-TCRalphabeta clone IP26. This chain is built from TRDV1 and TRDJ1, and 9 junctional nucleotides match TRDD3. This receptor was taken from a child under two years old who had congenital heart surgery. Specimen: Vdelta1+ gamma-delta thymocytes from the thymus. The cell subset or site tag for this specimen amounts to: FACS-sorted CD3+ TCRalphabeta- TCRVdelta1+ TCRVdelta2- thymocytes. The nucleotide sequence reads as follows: TGTGCTCTTGGGGAACCCATGGGGTACTGGGGGACATACACCGATAAACTCATCTTT. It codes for CALGEPMGYWGTYTDKLIF.